The clone carrying this TCR beta chain was found many times. Antigen: not known. The CDR3 has 15 amino acids. Trimming pared 5 bases from V and 4 bases from J, leaving 17 bases between. Germline V CDR1 and CDR2: MNHNS, SASEGT. These data come from a study of regulatory T cells in long-lasting Graves disease. Points from the study as a whole: TCR diversity in persistent Graves' patients was below that of newly diagnosed ones.

Time point reported: newly diagnosed GD, antithyroid drugs for less than 3 months. PBMC-extracted RNA yielded the TCR library. Patients came from an endocrinology department in Xi'an, China. A blood draw put approximately 9 milliliters of peripheral blood into EDTA tubes. Arm-PCR of CDR3 regions with iRepertoire HTBI primers generated TCR beta libraries. TCRdb itself ran the multiplex PCR reads through MiXCR, one entry per CDR3 protein. The repertoire holds under 300,000 distinct CDR3 sequences, with 18% as singletons. These records were also assigned to another study, of T cells in Graves' hyperthyroidism and ophthalmopathy. That study adds: The model made its ophthalmopathy prediction, and onset followed a median approximately 6 months later.

The origin of this receptor is a woman aged 25-40 years with Graves disease. This sequence joins TRBV6-1 and TRBJ1-1; tentative D call: TRBD1 (5 bases). The starting material was peripheral blood mononuclear cells (PBMCs), obtained at new diagnosis, from a patient treated with antithyroid drugs. CDR3 coding DNA: TGTGCCAGCAGTCCTCGGGCCCGGGGGGGCACTGAAGCTTTCTTT. It codes for CASSPRARGGTEAFF.